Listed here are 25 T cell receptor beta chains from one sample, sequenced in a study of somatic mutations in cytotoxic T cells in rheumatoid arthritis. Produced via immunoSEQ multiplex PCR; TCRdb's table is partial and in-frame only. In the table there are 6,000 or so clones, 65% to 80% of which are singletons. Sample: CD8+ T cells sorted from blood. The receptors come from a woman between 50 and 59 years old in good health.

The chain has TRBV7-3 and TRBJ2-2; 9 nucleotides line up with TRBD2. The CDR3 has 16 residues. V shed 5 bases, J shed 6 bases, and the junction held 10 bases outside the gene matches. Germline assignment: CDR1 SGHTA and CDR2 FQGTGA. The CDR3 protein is CASSPGGGGAPGELFF. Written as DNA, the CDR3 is TGTGCCAGCAGCCCTGGCGGGGGGGGCGCCCCCGGGGAGCTGTTTTTT. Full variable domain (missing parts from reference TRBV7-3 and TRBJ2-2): GAGVSQTPSNKVTEKGKYVELRCDPISGHTALYWYRQSLGQGPEFLIYFQGTGAADDSGLPNDRFFAVRPEGSVSTLKIQRTERGDSAVYLCASSPGGGGAPGELFFGEGSRLTVL.

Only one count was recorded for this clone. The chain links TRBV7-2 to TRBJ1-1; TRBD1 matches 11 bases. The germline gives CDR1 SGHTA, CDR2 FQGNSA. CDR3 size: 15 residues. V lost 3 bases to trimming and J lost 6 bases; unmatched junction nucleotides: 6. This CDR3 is CASSFGQGAAAEAFF. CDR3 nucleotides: TGTGCCAGCAGCTTCGGACAGGGGGCAGCTGCTGAAGCTTTCTTT.

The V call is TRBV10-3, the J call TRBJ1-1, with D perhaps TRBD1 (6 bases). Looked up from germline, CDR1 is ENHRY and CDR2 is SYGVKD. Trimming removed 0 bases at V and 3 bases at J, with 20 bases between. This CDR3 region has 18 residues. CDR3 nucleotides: TGTGCCATCAGTGAGTCATGGGGGGGGGCGCTTTGGGACACTGAAGCTTTCTTT. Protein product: CAISESWGGALWDTEAFF.

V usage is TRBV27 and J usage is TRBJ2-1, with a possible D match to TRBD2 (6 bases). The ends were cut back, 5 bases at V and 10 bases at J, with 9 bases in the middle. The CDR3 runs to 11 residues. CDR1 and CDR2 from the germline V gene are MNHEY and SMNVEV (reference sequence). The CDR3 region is CASSMGLEQFF. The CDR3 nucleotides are TGTGCCAGCAGTATGGGACTGGAGCAGTTCTTC.

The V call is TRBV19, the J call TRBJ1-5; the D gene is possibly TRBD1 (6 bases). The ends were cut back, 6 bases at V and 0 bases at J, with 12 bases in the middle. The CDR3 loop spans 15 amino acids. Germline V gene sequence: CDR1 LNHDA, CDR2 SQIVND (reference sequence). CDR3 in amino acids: CASSPTGYSNQPQHF. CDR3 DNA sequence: TGTGCCAGTAGCCCGACAGGTTATAGCAATCAGCCCCAGCATTTT.

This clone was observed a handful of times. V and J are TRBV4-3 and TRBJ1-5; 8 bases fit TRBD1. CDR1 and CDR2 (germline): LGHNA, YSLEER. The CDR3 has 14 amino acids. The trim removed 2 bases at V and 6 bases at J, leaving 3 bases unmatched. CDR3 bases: TGCGCCAGCAGCCAAACCCAGGGGGCTCAGCCCCAGCATTTT. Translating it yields CASSQTQGAQPQHF.

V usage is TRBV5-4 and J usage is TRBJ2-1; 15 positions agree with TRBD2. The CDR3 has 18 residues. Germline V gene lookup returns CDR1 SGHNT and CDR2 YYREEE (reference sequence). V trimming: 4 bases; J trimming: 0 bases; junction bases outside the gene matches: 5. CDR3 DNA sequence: TGTGCCAGCAGCCCAGGGACTAGCGGGGGGAGCTCCTACAATGAGCAGTTCTTC. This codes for CASSPGTSGGSSYNEQFF.

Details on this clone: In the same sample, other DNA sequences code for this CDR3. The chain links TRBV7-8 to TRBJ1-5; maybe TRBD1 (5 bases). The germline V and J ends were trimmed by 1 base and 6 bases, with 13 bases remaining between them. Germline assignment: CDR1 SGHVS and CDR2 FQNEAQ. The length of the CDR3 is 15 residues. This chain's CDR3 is CASSLVQGPSQPQHF. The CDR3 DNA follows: TGTGCCAGCAGCTTAGTGCAGGGCCCCAGTCAGCCCCAGCATTTT.

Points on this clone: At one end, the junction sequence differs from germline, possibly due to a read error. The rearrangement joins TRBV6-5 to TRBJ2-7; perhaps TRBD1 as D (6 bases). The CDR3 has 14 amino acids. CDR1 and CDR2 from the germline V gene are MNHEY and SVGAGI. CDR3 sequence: CAISDPRGSYEQYF. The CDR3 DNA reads TGTGCCATCAGTGACCCCAGGGGAAGCTACGAGCAGTACTTC.

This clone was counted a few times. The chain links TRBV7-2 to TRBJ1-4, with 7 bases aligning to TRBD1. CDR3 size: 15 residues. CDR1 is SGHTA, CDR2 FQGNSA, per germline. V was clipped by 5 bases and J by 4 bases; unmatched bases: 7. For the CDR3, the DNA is TGTGCCAGCAGCACTAGACAGGGATATAATGAAAAACTGTTTTTT. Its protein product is CASSTRQGYNEKLFF.

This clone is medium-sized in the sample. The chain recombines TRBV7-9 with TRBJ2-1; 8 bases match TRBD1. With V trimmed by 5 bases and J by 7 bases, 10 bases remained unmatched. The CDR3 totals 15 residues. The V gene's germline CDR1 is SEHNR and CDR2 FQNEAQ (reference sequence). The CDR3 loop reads CASSIKRTGWNEQFF. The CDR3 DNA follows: TGTGCCAGCAGCATCAAACGGACAGGGTGGAATGAGCAGTTCTTC.

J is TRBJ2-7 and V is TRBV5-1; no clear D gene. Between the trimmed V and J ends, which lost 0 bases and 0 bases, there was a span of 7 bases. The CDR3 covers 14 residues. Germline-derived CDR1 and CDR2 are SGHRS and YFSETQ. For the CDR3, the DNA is TGCGCCAGCAGCTTGGAGGAGAGCTCCTACGAGCAGTACTTC. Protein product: CASSLEESSYEQYF.

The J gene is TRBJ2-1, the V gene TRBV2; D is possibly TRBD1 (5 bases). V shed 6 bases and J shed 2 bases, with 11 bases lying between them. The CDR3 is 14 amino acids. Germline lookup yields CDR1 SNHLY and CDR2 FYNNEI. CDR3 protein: CASRSGNAYNEQFF. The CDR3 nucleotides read TGTGCCAGCAGGTCAGGGAATGCCTACAATGAGCAGTTCTTC.

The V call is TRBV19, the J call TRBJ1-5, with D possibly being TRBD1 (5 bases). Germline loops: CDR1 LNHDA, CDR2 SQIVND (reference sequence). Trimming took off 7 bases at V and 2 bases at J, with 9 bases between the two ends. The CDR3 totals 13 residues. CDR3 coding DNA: TGTGCCAGTATGGACAAGGGCAATCAGCCCCAGCATTTT. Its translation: CASMDKGNQPQHF.

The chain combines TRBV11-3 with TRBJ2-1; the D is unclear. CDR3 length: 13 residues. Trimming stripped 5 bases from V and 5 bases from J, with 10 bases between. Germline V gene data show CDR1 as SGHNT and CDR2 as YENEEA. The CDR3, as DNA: TGTGCCAGCAGCACTAAAATAAACAATGAGCAGTTCTTC. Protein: CASSTKINNEQFF.

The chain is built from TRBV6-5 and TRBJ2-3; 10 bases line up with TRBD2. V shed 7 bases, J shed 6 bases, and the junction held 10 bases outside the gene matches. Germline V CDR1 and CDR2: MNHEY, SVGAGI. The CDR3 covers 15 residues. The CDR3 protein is CASKVAGGHPDTQYF. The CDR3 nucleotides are TGTGCCAGCAAAGTAGCGGGGGGTCACCCGGATACGCAGTATTTT.

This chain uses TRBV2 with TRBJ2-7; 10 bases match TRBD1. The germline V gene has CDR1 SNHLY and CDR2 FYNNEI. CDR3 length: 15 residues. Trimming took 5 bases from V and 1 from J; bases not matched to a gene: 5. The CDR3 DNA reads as TGTGCCAGCAGTCCCGGGACAGGGGAATCCTACGAGCAGTACTTC. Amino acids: CASSPGTGESYEQYF.

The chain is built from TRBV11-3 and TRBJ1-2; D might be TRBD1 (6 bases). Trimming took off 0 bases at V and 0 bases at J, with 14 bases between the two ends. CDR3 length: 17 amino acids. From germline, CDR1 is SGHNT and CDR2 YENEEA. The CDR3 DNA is TGTGCCAGCAGCTTAGATCGCGGGGGCACTACTAACTATGGCTACACCTTC. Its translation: CASSLDRGGTTNYGYTF.

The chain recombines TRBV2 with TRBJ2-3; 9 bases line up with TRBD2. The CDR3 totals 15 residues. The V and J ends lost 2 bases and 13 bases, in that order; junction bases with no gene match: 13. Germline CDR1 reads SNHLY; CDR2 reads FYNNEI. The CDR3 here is CASSELAGHRGQEYF. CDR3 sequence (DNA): TGTGCCAGCAGTGAACTAGCGGGGCATCGGGGTCAGGAGTATTTT.

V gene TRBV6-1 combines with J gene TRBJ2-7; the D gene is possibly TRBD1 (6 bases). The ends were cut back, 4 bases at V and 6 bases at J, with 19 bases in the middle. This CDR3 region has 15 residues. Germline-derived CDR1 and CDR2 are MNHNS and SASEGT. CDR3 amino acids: CASSVYGTLAGEQYF. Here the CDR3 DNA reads TGTGCCAGCAGTGTATACGGGACACTGGCCGGCGAGCAGTACTTC.

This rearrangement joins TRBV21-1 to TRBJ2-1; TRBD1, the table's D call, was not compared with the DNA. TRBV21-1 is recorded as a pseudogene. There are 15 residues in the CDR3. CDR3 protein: CASSKGPTGPNEQFF. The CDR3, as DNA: TGTGCCAGCAGCAAAGGACCGACAGGGCCGAATGAGCAGTTCTTC.

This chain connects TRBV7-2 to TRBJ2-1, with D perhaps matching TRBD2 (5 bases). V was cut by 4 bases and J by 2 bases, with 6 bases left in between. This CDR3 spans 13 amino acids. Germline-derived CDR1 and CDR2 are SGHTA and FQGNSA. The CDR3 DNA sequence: TGTGCCAGCAGCTCCGGGACCTACAATGAGCAGTTCTTC. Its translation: CASSSGTYNEQFF.

CDR3 sequence: CATSRDSGRSYSYEQYF. CDR3 bases: TGTGCCACCAGCAGAGATTCAGGCCGCTCCTACTCCTACGAGCAGTACTTC. The rearrangement uses TRBV15 and TRBJ2-7; the D is unclear. The V end lost 0 bases, the J end lost 0 bases, and 15 bases lay between the germline ends. The CDR3 length is 17 residues. Germline loops: CDR1 LNHNV, CDR2 YYDKDF (reference sequence).

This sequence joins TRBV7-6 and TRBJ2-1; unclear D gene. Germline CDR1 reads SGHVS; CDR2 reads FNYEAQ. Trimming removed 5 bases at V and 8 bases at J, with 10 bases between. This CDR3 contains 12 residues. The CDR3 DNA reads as TGTGCCAGCAGCCTAAGTTCCCATGAGCAGTTCTTC. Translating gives CASSLSSHEQFF.

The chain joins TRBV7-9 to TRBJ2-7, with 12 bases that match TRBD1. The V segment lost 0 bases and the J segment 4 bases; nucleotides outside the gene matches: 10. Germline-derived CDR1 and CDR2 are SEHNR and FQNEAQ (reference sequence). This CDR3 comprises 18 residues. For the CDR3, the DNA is TGTGCCAGCAGCTTAGCGTCCGGGACAGGGGGCTACGGTTACGAGCAGTACTTC. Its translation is CASSLASGTGGYGYEQYF.